This T cell receptor (beta chain) was retrieved from a study of shared clonotypes between healthy human individuals. CDR1 is MDHEN, CDR2 SYDVKM, per germline. V was pared by 4 bases and J by 0 bases, with 18 bases between. This CDR3 is 17 amino acids long. The donor population consisted of healthy HIV-negative adults with no recent acute infections or vaccinations. The authors divided CD4+ cells into CD45RA+ naive and CD45RA-negative memory subsets. Genomic DNA of each subset was evenly split across several immunoSEQ plates. Using immunoSEQ multiplex PCR, the repertoire was profiled, and TCRdb retains in-frame clones only, with some absent. The table records approximately 2,000,000 clones, roughly 92% of them present only once.

This clonotype was obtained from a man aged 18 to 30 in good health. Some clones in this sample may be carry-over from other donors' samples. Material: naive CD4+ T cells from PBMCs. Regarding subset: CD45RA+ positively selected. This chain connects TRBV28 to TRBJ1-1; D might be TRBD1 (5 bases). The CDR3 sequence: CASSSHPGGRMNTEAFF. As DNA, the CDR3 is TGTGCCAGCAGTTCCCACCCTGGGGGACGGATGAACACTGAAGCTTTCTTT.